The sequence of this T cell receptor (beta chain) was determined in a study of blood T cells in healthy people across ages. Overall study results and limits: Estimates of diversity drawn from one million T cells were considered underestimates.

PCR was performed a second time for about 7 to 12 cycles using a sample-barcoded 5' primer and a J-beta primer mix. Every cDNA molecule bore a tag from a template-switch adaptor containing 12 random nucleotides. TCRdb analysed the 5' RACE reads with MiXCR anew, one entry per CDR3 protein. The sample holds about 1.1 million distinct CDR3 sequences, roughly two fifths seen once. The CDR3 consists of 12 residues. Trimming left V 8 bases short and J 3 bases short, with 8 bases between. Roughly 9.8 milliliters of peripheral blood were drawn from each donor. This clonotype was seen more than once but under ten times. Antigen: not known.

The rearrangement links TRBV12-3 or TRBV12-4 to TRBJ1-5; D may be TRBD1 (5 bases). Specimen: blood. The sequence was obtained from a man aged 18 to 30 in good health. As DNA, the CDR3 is TGTGCCAGCCAGGGACCCAATCAGCCCCAGCATTTT. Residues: CASQGPNQPQHF.